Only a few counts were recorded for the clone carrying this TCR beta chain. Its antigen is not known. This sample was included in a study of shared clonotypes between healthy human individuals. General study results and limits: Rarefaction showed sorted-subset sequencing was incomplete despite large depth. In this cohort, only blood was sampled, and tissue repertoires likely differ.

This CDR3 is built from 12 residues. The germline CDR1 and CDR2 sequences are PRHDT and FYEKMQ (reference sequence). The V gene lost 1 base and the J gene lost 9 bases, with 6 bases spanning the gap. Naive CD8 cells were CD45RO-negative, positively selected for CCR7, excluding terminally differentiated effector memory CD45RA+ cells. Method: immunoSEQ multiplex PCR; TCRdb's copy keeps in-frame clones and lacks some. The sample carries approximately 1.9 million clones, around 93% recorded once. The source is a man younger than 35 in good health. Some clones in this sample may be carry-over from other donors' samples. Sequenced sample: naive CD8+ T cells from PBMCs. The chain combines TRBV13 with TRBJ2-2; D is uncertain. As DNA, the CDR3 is TGTGCCAGCAGCTTAGTGGGTCGGGAGCTGTTTTTT. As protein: CASSLVGRELFF.